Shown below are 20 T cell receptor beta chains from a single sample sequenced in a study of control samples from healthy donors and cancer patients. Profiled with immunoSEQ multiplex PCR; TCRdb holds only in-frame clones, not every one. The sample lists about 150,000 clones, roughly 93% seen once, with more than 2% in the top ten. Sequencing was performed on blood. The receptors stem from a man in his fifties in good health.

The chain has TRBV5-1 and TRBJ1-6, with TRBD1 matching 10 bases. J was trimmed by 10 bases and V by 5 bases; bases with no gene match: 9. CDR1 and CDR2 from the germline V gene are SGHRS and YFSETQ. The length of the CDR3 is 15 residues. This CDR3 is CASRIGDRGNSPLHF. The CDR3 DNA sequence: TGCGCCAGCAGGATTGGGGACAGGGGAAACTCACCCCTCCACTTT.

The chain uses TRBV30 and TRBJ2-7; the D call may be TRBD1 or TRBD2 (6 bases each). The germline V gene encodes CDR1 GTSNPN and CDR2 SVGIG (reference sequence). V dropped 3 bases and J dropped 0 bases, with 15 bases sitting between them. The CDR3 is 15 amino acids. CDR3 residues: CAWRARGGNSYEQYF. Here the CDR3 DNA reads TGTGCCTGGAGGGCACGAGGGGGGAACTCCTACGAGCAGTACTTC. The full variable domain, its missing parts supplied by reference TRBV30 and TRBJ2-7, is SQTIHQWPATLVQPVGSPLSLECTVEGTSNPNLYWYRQAAGRGLQLLFYSVGIGQISSEVPQNLSASRPQDRQFILSSKKLLLSDSGFYLCAWRARGGNSYEQYFGPGTRLTVT.

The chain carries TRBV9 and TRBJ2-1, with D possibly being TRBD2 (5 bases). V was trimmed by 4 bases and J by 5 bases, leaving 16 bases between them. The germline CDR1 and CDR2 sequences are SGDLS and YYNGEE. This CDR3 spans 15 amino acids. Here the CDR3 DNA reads TGTGCCAGCAGCCCACAGTCAGAGACTAACAATGAGCAGTTCTTC. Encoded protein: CASSPQSETNNEQFF.

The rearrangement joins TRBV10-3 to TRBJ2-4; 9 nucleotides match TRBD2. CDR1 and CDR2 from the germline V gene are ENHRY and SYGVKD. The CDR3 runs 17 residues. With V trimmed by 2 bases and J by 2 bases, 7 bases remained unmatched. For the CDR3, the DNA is TGTGCCATCAGTGAGCCTCTAGCGGGAAGGTCCAAAAACATTCAGTACTTC. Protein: CAISEPLAGRSKNIQYF.

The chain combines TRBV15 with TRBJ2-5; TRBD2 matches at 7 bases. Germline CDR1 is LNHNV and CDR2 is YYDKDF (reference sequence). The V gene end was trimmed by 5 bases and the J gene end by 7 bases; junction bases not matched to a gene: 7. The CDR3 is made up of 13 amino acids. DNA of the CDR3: TGTGCCACCAGCCTCAGCAGGGAGGGGACCCAGTACTTC. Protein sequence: CATSLSREGTQYF.

CDR3 residues: CATSLTGNTEAFF. As DNA, the CDR3 is TGTGCCACCTCCTTGACAGGGAACACTGAAGCTTTCTTT. The chain recombines TRBV24-1 with TRBJ1-1; tentative D call: TRBD1 (6 bases). V shed 9 bases and J shed 1 base, with 11 bases lying between them. The CDR3 length is 13 residues. CDR1 and CDR2 (germline): KGHDR, SFDVKD.

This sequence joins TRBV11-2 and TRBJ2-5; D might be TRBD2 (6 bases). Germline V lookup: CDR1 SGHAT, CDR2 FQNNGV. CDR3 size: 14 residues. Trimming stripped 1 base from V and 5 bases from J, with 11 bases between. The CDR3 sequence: CASSLVAGRETQYF. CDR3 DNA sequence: TGTGCCAGCAGCTTAGTGGCGGGGCGGGAGACCCAGTACTTC.

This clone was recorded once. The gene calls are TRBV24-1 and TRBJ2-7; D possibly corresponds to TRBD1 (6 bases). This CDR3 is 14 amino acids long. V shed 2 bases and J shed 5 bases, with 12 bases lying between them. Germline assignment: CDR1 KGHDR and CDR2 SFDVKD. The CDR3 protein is CATSDYRDMDEQYF. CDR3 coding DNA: TGTGCCACCAGTGATTACAGGGACATGGACGAGCAGTACTTC.

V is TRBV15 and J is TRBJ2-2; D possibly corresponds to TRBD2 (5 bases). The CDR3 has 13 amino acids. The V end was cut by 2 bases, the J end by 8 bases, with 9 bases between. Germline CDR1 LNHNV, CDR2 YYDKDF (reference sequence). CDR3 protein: CATSRQLGGELFF. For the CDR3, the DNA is TGTGCCACCAGCAGACAACTAGGAGGGGAGCTGTTTTTT. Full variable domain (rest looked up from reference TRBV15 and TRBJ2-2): DAMVIQNPRYQVTQFGKPVTLSCSQTLNHNVMYWYQQKSSQAPKLLFHYYDKDFNNEADTPDNFQSRRPNTSFCFLDIRSPGLGDTAMYLCATSRQLGGELFFGEGSRLTVL.

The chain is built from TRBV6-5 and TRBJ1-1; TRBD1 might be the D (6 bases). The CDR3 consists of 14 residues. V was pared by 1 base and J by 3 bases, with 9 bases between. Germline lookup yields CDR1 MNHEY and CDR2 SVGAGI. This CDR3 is CASSYWGLDTEAFF. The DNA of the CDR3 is TGTGCCAGCAGTTACTGGGGGCTTGACACTGAAGCTTTCTTT.

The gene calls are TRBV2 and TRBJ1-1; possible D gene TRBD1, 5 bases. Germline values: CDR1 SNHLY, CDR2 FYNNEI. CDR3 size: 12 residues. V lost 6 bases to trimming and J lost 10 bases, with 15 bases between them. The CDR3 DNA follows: TGTGCCAGCAGCCAGGGTAAGCTAGTAGCTTTCTTT. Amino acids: CASSQGKLVAFF.

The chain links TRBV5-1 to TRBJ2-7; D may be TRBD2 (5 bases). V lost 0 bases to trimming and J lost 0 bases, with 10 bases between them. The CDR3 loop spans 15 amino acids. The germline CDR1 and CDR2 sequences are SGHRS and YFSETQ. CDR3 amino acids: CASSLAAGGSYEQYF. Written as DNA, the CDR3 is TGCGCCAGCAGCTTGGCGGCAGGAGGCTCCTACGAGCAGTACTTC.

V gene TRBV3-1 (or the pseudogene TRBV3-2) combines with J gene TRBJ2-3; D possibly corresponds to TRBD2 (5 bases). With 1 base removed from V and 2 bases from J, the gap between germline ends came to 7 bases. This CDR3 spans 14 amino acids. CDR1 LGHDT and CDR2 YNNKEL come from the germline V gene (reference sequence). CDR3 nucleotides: TGTGCCAGCAGCCAAGCGGGATCCACAGATACGCAGTATTTT. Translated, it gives CASSQAGSTDTQYF.

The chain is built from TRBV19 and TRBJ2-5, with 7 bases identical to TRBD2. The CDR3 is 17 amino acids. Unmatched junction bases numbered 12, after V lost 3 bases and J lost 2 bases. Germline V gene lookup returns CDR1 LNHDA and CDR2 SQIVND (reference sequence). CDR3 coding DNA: TGTGCCAGTAGTATCTTGGTGGCGGCTAGCGGACAAGAGACCCAGTACTTC. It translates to CASSILVAASGQETQYF.

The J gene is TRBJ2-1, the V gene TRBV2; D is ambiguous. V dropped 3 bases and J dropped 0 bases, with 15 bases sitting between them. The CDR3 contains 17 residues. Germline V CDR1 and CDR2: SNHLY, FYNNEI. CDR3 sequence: CASSDDPMRGSYNEQFF. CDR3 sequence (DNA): TGTGCCAGCAGTGATGATCCCATGCGTGGCTCCTACAATGAGCAGTTCTTC.

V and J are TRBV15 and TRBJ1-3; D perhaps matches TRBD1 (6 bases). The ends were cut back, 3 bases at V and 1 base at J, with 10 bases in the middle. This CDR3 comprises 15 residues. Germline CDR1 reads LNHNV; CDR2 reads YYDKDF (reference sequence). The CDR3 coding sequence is TGTGCCACCAGCAGGGACGGGACATCTGGAAACACCATATATTTT. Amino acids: CATSRDGTSGNTIYF.

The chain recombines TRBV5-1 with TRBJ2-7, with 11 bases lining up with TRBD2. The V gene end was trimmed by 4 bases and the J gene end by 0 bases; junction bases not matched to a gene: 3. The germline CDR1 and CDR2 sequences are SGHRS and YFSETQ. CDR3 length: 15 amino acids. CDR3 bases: TGCGCCAGCAGCCCAACTAGCGGGAGCTCCTACGAGCAGTACTTC. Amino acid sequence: CASSPTSGSSYEQYF.

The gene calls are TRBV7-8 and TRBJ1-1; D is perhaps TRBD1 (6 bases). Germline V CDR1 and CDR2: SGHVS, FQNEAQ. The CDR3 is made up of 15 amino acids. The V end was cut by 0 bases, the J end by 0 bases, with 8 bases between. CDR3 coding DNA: TGTGCCAGCAGCTTAGCGGGACACTTGAACACTGAAGCTTTCTTT. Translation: CASSLAGHLNTEAFF.

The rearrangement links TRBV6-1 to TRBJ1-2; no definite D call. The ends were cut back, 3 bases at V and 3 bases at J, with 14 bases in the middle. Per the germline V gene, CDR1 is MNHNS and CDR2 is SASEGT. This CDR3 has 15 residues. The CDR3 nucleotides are TGTGCCAGCAGTGATGGGCGCCAAGAGCACTATGGCTACACCTTC. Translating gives CASSDGRQEHYGYTF.

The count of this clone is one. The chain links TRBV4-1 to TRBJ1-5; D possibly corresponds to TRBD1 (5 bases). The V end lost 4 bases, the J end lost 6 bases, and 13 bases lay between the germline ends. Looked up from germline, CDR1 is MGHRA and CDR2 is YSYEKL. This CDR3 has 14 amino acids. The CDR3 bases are TGCGCCAGCAGCCCCCCAGGGTTTGGTCAGCCCCAGCATTTT. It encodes CASSPPGFGQPQHF.